The 27 T cell receptor beta chains given below trace back to one sample, sequenced in a study of blood T cell repertoires in COVID-19. The table came from immunoSEQ multiplex PCR; TCRdb's copy has only in-frame clones and leaves some out. Of 250,000 to 350,000 clones listed, around 89% are singletons. Sequencing was performed on PBMCs or T cells enriched from blood (not recorded which). Receptors were obtained from a woman aged 18 to 35 with acute COVID-19.

The rearrangement links TRBV19 to TRBJ2-1; 14 bases match TRBD2. CDR3 length equals 16 residues. The trim removed 5 bases at V and 5 bases at J, leaving 5 bases unmatched. The germline V gene has CDR1 LNHDA and CDR2 SQIVND (reference sequence). The CDR3 DNA sequence: TGTGCCAGTAGTTCTCCGGGACTAGCGGGGGACAATGAGCAGTTCTTC. Its translation: CASSSPGLAGDNEQFF.

The V gene is TRBV28, the J gene TRBJ2-7, with 8 bases fitting TRBD1. V was pared by 5 bases and J by 0 bases, with 6 bases of the junction left unmatched. Germline V gene lookup returns CDR1 MDHEN and CDR2 SYDVKM. The CDR3 consists of 15 residues. The CDR3 coding sequence is TGTGCCAGCAGTCCCACAGGGGGACCCTCCTACGAGCAGTACTTC. Encoded protein: CASSPTGGPSYEQYF. Full variable domain (rest looked up from reference TRBV28 and TRBJ2-7): DVKVTQSSRYLVKRTGEKVFLECVQDMDHENMFWYRQDPGLGLRLIYFSYDVKMKEKGDIPEGYSVSREKKERFSLILESASTNQTSMYLCASSPTGGPSYEQYFGPGTRLTVT.

The rearrangement links TRBV6-5 to TRBJ1-5, with D perhaps TRBD1 (5 bases). Germline CDR1 is MNHEY and CDR2 is SVGAGI. Trimming removed 3 bases at V and 4 bases at J, with 13 bases between. CDR3 length: 15 amino acids. In DNA form, the CDR3 reads TGTGCCAGCAGTTATCCGGGGGAAAGAAATCAGCCCCAGCATTTT. Translated: CASSYPGERNQPQHF.

This clone was observed a single time. The rearrangement links TRBV24-1 to TRBJ1-2; possible D gene TRBD1, 5 bases. The CDR3 extends over 14 amino acids. Trimming took 5 bases from V and 2 from J, leaving 11 bases between them. CDR1 and CDR2 from the germline V gene are KGHDR and SFDVKD. This CDR3 reads CATSAPSGNYGYTF. DNA for the CDR3: TGTGCCACCAGTGCCCCATCAGGGAACTATGGCTACACCTTC.

The rearrangement links TRBV6-5 to TRBJ1-3; D perhaps matches TRBD1 (6 bases). The ends were cut back, 6 bases at V and 0 bases at J, with 12 bases in the middle. Germline V lookup: CDR1 MNHEY, CDR2 SVGAGI. CDR3 length: 15 residues. The CDR3 region is CASRPDSNSGNTIYF. CDR3 in DNA: TGTGCCAGCAGGCCGGACAGTAACTCTGGAAACACCATATATTTT.

The rearrangement joins TRBV2 to TRBJ2-7, with unresolved D. The CDR3 sequence is 12 residues long. Per germline, CDR1 SNHLY and CDR2 FYNNEI. V was trimmed by 7 bases and J by 2 bases, leaving 9 bases between them. The CDR3 nucleotides are TGTGCCAGCAAAGCGAGCCCCTACGAGCAGTACTTC. This codes for CASKASPYEQYF.

The chain combines TRBV28 with TRBJ1-1; D remains unclear. Germline CDR1 and CDR2: MDHEN and SYDVKM. The ends were cut back, 3 bases at V and 1 base at J, with 9 bases in the middle. This CDR3 is 14 amino acids long. DNA for the CDR3: TGTGCCAGCAGTTTCTCCGGTCGGAACACTGAAGCTTTCTTT. Protein sequence: CASSFSGRNTEAFF.

In DNA form, the CDR3 reads TGTGCCAGCAGCTCGACAGGGAAGAGCACTGAAGCTTTCTTT. Protein: CASSSTGKSTEAFF. The chain uses TRBV5-6 and TRBJ1-1; 7 bases map to TRBD1. Germline V lookup: CDR1 SGHDT, CDR2 YYEEEE. V lost 3 bases to trimming and J lost 4 bases; unmatched junction nucleotides: 6. The CDR3 length is 14 residues.

This rearrangement joins TRBV6-1 to TRBJ2-1; D ambiguous. This CDR3 has 13 residues. The V gene's germline CDR1 is MNHNS and CDR2 SASEGT. The V and J ends lost 2 bases and 7 bases respectively, with 9 bases between them. This CDR3 is CASSEMVGNEQFF. The DNA of the CDR3 is TGTGCCAGCAGTGAAATGGTCGGGAATGAGCAGTTCTTC.

The gene calls are TRBV7-9 and TRBJ2-1; 12 bases are shared with TRBD2. Unmatched junction bases numbered 3, after V lost 0 bases and J lost 3 bases. The germline gives CDR1 SEHNR, CDR2 FQNEAQ (reference sequence). This CDR3 is built from 17 residues. The DNA of the CDR3 is TGTGCCAGCAGCTTAGCGCTAGCGGGAGGGTTCTACAATGAGCAGTTCTTC. Translated: CASSLALAGGFYNEQFF.

To note about this clone: Other DNA sequences in this specimen translate into the identical CDR3. This chain uses TRBV12-3 or TRBV12-4 with TRBJ1-2; 7 nucleotides align to TRBD1. The J segment lost 4 bases and the V segment lost 6 bases, leaving 5 bases of the junction unmatched. The CDR3 has 13 residues. This CDR3 reads CASSFDRAYGYTF. The CDR3, as DNA: TGTGCCAGCAGCTTCGACAGGGCCTATGGCTACACCTTC.

This chain connects TRBV18 to TRBJ1-2; 12 nucleotides align to TRBD1. The ends lost 2 bases at V and 4 bases at J; junction bases unmatched: 5. The CDR3 spans 16 residues. Germline-derived CDR1 and CDR2 are KGHSH and LQKENI. The CDR3 loop is CASSPVGTGGSYGYTF. In nucleotides, the CDR3 is TGTGCCAGCTCACCAGTTGGGACAGGGGGCTCCTATGGCTACACCTTC. The whole variable domain, filled in from reference TRBV18 and TRBJ1-2, reads NAGVMQNPRHLVRRRGQEARLRCSPMKGHSHVYWYRQLPEEGLKFMVYLQKENIIDESGMPKERFSAEFPKEGPSILRIQQVVRGDSAAYFCASSPVGTGGSYGYTFGSGTRLTVV.

This clone was picked up one time. This rearrangement joins TRBV5-5 to TRBJ1-2; D is perhaps TRBD1 (5 bases). This CDR3 has 14 residues. V lost 2 bases, J lost 4 bases, and 12 bases lay in between. The germline gives CDR1 SGHKS, CDR2 YYEKEE (reference sequence). As DNA, the CDR3 is TGTGCCAGCAGCTTCAACCGGCAGGGCTATGGCTACACCTTC. Its translation is CASSFNRQGYGYTF. The variable domain in full, with the rest retrieved from reference TRBV5-5 and TRBJ1-2, is DAGVTQSPTHLIKTRGQQVTLRCSPISGHKSVSWYQQVLGQGPQFIFQYYEKEERGRGNFPDRFSARQFPNYSSELNVNALLLGDSALYLCASSFNRQGYGYTFGSGTRLTVV.

The chain couples TRBV2 to TRBJ2-3; the match to TRBD2 covers 8 bases. The CDR3 is 14 residues long. From germline, CDR1 is SNHLY and CDR2 FYNNEI. The ends lost 5 bases at V and 4 bases at J; junction bases unmatched: 5. CDR3 sequence: CASSTGGGADTQYF. The CDR3 DNA sequence: TGTGCCAGCAGTACGGGGGGGGGCGCAGATACGCAGTATTTT.

The genes are TRBV7-9 and TRBJ1-2; D not resolved. Trimming cost V 1 base and J 5 bases, with 14 bases left between them. The CDR3 spans 15 residues. Germline CDR1 is SEHNR and CDR2 is FQNEAQ (reference sequence). In DNA form, the CDR3 reads TGTGCCAGCAGCTTAGATGGAACGGGTCTTTATGGCTACACCTTC. The encoded protein is CASSLDGTGLYGYTF.

This clone was recorded a few times. Other DNA sequences within the sample encode an identical CDR3. V is TRBV9 and J is TRBJ1-2, with TRBD1 identical over 7 bases. This CDR3 has 11 residues. CDR1 and CDR2 (germline): SGDLS, YYNGEE. Losses at the gene ends were 3 bases for V and 8 bases for J; bases not matched to a gene: 1. The CDR3 coding sequence is TGTGCCAGCAGCGGACAGGGAGGCTACACCTTC. Translated, it gives CASSGQGGYTF. The full variable domain, completed using reference TRBV9 and TRBJ1-2, is DSGVTQTPKHLITATGQRVTLRCSPRSGDLSVYWYQQSLDQGLQFLIQYYNGEERAKGNILERFSAQQFPDLHSELNLSSLELGDSALYFCASSGQGGYTFGSGTRLTVV.

The chain uses TRBV6-5 and TRBJ2-7; 9 bases are a match to TRBD2. Losses at the gene ends were 5 bases for V and 3 bases for J; bases not matched to a gene: 8. Germline V CDR1 and CDR2: MNHEY, SVGAGI. The CDR3 loop spans 15 amino acids. The CDR3 region has the DNA TGTGCCAGCAGTCCCTGGTCTAGCGGGATCTACGAGCAGTACTTC. It translates to CASSPWSSGIYEQYF.

V gene TRBV19 combines with J gene TRBJ1-4; D may be TRBD1 (6 bases). The CDR3 consists of 16 residues. V was shortened by 6 bases and J by 8 bases, with 22 bases between the two germline ends. Germline lookup yields CDR1 LNHDA and CDR2 SQIVND (reference sequence). The chain's CDR3 is CASSSPRGGFREKLFF. The CDR3 region has the DNA TGTGCCAGTAGCTCTCCCAGGGGAGGGTTTCGAGAAAAACTGTTTTTT.

The chain employs TRBV7-3 and TRBJ2-5, with 7 bases aligning to TRBD2. Germline values: CDR1 SGHTA, CDR2 FQGTGA. V lost 3 bases to trimming and J lost 4 bases; unmatched junction nucleotides: 2. The CDR3 has 13 amino acids. In DNA, the CDR3 is TGTGCCAGCAGCTTTTGGGGGGGAGAGACCCAGTACTTC. It encodes CASSFWGGETQYF.

This sequence joins TRBV9 and TRBJ1-2, with D possibly TRBD1 on 5 matching bases. This CDR3 is built from 14 residues. Germline lookup yields CDR1 SGDLS and CDR2 YYNGEE. V dropped 4 bases and J dropped 8 bases, with 18 bases sitting between them. Here the CDR3 reads CASSQTLGATGYTF. The CDR3 DNA follows: TGTGCCAGCAGCCAGACTTTAGGGGCAACAGGCTACACCTTC.

The genes are TRBV27 and TRBJ2-2; 11 nucleotides agree with TRBD1. The CDR3 is 15 amino acids. Germline trimming cut 4 bases from V and 7 bases from J; bases unmatched to any gene: 5. Germline V gives CDR1 MNHEY, CDR2 SMNVEV (reference sequence). The CDR3 is CASSYGQGAFGELFF. The CDR3 DNA sequence: TGTGCCAGCAGTTACGGACAGGGGGCGTTCGGGGAGCTGTTTTTT.

The chain employs TRBV5-1 and TRBJ1-2; D remains ambiguous. V was pared by 4 bases and J by 8 bases, with 12 bases between. CDR3 length: 12 amino acids. Germline CDR1 and CDR2: SGHRS and YFSETQ. CDR3 residues: CASSPGVLGYTF. The CDR3 region has the DNA TGCGCCAGCAGCCCTGGAGTTTTGGGCTACACCTTC.

This clone showed up just a few times. The rearrangement joins TRBV7-3 to TRBJ1-2; 9 nucleotides align to TRBD1. J lost 4 bases, V lost 4 bases, and 1 base had no gene match. Germline CDR1 is SGHTA and CDR2 is FQGTGA. This CDR3 is built from 13 residues. The CDR3: CASSSTGGYGYTF. Here the CDR3 DNA reads TGTGCCAGCAGCTCGACAGGGGGCTATGGCTACACCTTC.

The chain links TRBV28 to TRBJ2-5; 14 bases line up with TRBD2. The J segment lost 2 bases and the V segment lost 6 bases, leaving 11 bases of the junction unmatched. The CDR3 totals 18 residues. Germline-derived CDR1 and CDR2 are MDHEN and SYDVKM. Written as DNA, the CDR3 is TGTGCCAGCAGCCGACTAGCGGGAGGGGCGGGGGGGCAAGAGACCCAGTACTTC. Protein: CASSRLAGGAGGQETQYF.

The CDR3 is CATAFTGTNEKLFF. The CDR3 bases are TGTGCCACCGCCTTCACAGGGACTAATGAAAAACTGTTTTTT. This sequence joins TRBV19 and TRBJ1-4, with D perhaps TRBD1 (6 bases). Germline loops: CDR1 LNHDA, CDR2 SQIVND (reference sequence). CDR3 length equals 14 residues. The ends were cut back, 10 bases at V and 2 bases at J, with 14 bases in the middle.

The rearrangement uses TRBV29-1 and TRBJ2-5, with D possibly matching TRBD1 (6 bases). Germline V gives CDR1 SQVTM, CDR2 ANQGSEA. Trimming pared 6 bases from V and 4 bases from J, leaving 12 bases between. The CDR3 runs to 12 residues. The CDR3 protein is CSVRRGGETQYF. In DNA form, the CDR3 reads TGCAGCGTCCGCAGAGGGGGAGAGACCCAGTACTTC.

CDR3 nucleotides: TGTGCCAGCAGTTTCCTCCCCCAGAACATACCCAGCCGGGCTAATGAAAAACTGTTTTTT. This sequence encodes CASSFLPQNIPSRANEKLFF. V and J are TRBV28 and TRBJ1-4; no clear D gene. V was cut by 3 bases and J by 3 bases, with 26 bases left in between. The CDR3 loop spans 20 amino acids. The germline gives CDR1 MDHEN, CDR2 SYDVKM.